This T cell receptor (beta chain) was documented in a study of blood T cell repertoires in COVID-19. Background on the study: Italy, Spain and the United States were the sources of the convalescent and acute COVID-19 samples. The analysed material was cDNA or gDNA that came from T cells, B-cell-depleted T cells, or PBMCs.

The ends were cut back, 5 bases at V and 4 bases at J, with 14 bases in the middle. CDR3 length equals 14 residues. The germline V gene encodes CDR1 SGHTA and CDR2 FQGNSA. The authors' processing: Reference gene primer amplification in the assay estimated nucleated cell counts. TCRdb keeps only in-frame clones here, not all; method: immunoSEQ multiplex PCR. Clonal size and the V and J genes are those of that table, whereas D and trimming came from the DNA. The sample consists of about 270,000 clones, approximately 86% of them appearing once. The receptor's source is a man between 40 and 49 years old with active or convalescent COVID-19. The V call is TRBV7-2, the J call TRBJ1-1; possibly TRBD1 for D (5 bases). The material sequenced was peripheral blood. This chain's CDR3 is CASSRPTVLTEAFF. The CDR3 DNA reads TGTGCCAGCAGCCGCCCGACAGTTCTCACTGAAGCTTTCTTT.